These 8 T cell receptor beta chains originate from one sample sequenced in a study of T cell responses to AZD1222 COVID-19 vaccine. Method: immunoSEQ multiplex PCR; TCRdb's copy keeps in-frame clones and lacks some. The table shows some 110,000 clones, with 75% to 90% occurring only once. The sample was peripheral blood, taken on day 0 of AZD1222 vaccination. All receptors derive from an adult in good health.

The chain combines TRBV9 with TRBJ2-7; 14 bases map to TRBD2. In germline, CDR1 is SGDLS, CDR2 YYNGEE. This CDR3 spans 17 amino acids. The V and J ends lost 3 bases and 5 bases, in that order; junction bases with no gene match: 10. CDR3 in DNA: TGTGCCAGCAGCGACGGGACTAGCGGGGGCCCGCCGAACGAGCAGTACTTC. Its protein is CASSDGTSGGPPNEQYF. Supplemented by reference TRBV9 and TRBJ2-7, the full variable domain reads DSGVTQTPKHLITATGQRVTLRCSPRSGDLSVYWYQQSLDQGLQFLIQYYNGEERAKGNILERFSAQQFPDLHSELNLSSLELGDSALYFCASSDGTSGGPPNEQYFGPGTRLTVT.

The rearrangement links TRBV18 to TRBJ1-6, with 8 bases identical to TRBD1. The junction had 5 bases not matched to a gene; V was cut back by 3 bases and J by 10 bases. The CDR3 contains 14 residues. Per the germline V gene, CDR1 is KGHSH and CDR2 is LQKENI. The CDR3 protein is CASSPGQAGSPLHF. In DNA, the CDR3 is TGTGCCAGCTCACCGGGACAGGCTGGGTCACCCCTCCACTTT.

V usage is TRBV6-6 and J usage is TRBJ2-2; a weak D match, TRBD1 (9 bases). Germline V lookup: CDR1 MNHNY, CDR2 SVGAGI (reference sequence). The CDR3 length is 20 residues. Trimming shortened V by 6 bases and J by 8 bases, and 34 bases separated the two germline ends. This CDR3 is CASSGTGQTVNGRAEGELFF. The CDR3 DNA sequence: TGTGCCAGCAGCGGGACAGGGCAAACGGTTAACGGGAGGGCCGAAGGGGAGCTGTTTTTT.

This clone was counted a single time. The CDR3, as DNA: TGCAGCGTTGGCATCTCCGGACAGGGAGGCGCTGAAGCTTTCTTT. The encoded protein is CSVGISGQGGAEAFF. The chain couples TRBV29-1 to TRBJ1-1; 8 nucleotides align to TRBD1. The germline CDR1 and CDR2 sequences are SQVTM and ANQGSEA. V lost 4 bases and J lost 6; bases outside the gene matches: 13. This CDR3 has 15 residues.

The gene calls are TRBV11-3 and TRBJ2-1, with 15 positions matching TRBD2. The CDR3 consists of 15 residues. Germline V gene data show CDR1 as SGHNT and CDR2 as YENEEA. V shed 5 bases and J 9 bases; nucleotides not matched to a gene: 5. In DNA form, the CDR3 reads TGTGCCAGCAGCCGCGGACTAGCGGGAGGGCTTGAGCAGTTCTTC. Encoded protein: CASSRGLAGGLEQFF. Full variable domain (rest looked up from reference TRBV11-3 and TRBJ2-1): EAGVVQSPRYKIIEKKQPVAFWCNPISGHNTLYWYLQNLGQGPELLIRYENEEAVDDSQLPKDRFSAERLKGVDSTLKIQPAELGDSAVYLCASSRGLAGGLEQFFGPGTRLTVL.

The CDR3 sequence is CASSSGASEGTQYF. CDR3 DNA: TGTGCCAGCAGCTCCGGGGCGAGCGAGGGGACCCAGTACTTC. The chain combines TRBV7-2 with TRBJ2-5, with D possibly being TRBD1 or TRBD2 (5 bases each). CDR3 length: 14 amino acids. The V gene's germline CDR1 is SGHTA and CDR2 FQGNSA. Trimming cost V 4 bases and J 7 bases, with 16 bases left between them. The full variable domain, rest sourced from reference TRBV7-2 and TRBJ2-5, is GAGVSQSPSNKVTEKGKDVELRCDPISGHTALYWYRQSLGQGLEFLIYFQGNSAPDKSGLPSDRFSAERTGGSVSTLTIQRTQQEDSAVYLCASSSGASEGTQYFGPGTRLLVL.

The chain couples TRBV7-9 to TRBJ1-4; D unclear. Trimming took off 7 bases at V and 7 bases at J, with 16 bases between the two ends. Germline CDR1 is SEHNR and CDR2 is FQNEAQ (reference sequence). CDR3 length equals 14 residues. DNA for the CDR3: TGTGCCAGCAAAGGGCCGGGTAATGGTGAAAAACTGTTTTTT. Translation: CASKGPGNGEKLFF.

The chain is built from TRBV10-3 and TRBJ1-2; no firm D call. Germline loops: CDR1 ENHRY, CDR2 SYGVKD. V was shortened by 3 bases and J by 8 bases, with 10 bases between the two germline ends. The CDR3 spans 12 residues. DNA of the CDR3: TGTGCCATCAGTGATTCCTTTTGGGGCTACACCTTC. This sequence encodes CAISDSFWGYTF.